The text below deals with one T cell receptor (beta chain). Its cognate antigen is unknown. The template was genomic DNA from peripheral blood, not RNA. Rearranged V-D-J TRB sequences were amplified with a mixed TRB-A/B primer pool. TCRdb passed the multiplex PCR reads through MiXCR, listing each CDR3 protein once. This table has 9,900 or so distinct CDR3 sequences, 30% to 35% appearing once. The data derive from a study of T cell repertoires in aging, cancer and after chemotherapy. Broader study findings: Across the chemotherapy interval, each cancer cohort showed higher median generation probability, suggesting thymic rebound. Compared with age-matched healthy donors, untreated hematological or solid cancer patients showed higher blood TCR clonality. In healthy donors, age-related TCR diversity loss mainly reflected lost richness.

Source material: blood. This TCR was sampled from a human donor in good health. The donor label of this sample is uncertain.

CDR3 in amino acids: CASSLVTGHEAFF. The CDR3 region has the DNA TGTGCCAGCAGCTTAGTGACGGGGCATGAAGCTTTCTTT. The chain employs TRBV13 and TRBJ1-1, with D tentatively TRBD1 (5 bases). The CDR3 contains 13 residues. CDR1 is PRHDT and CDR2 is FYEKMQ in the germline V gene (reference sequence). The V and J ends lost 1 base and 7 bases respectively, with 10 bases between them.